What follows are 28 T cell receptor beta chains derived from one specimen sequenced in a study of cytotoxic CD8 clonotypes in ibrutinib-treated CLL (dated by TCRdb to the early 2020s). Preparation of the library involved the immunoSEQ multiplex PCR assay. Held by TCRdb, this immuneACCESS table contains in-frame sequences only and omits some clones. Under half of the omission traces to an unresolved V gene where checked; the cause of the rest is unknown. The sample includes some 130,000 clones, with around 85% observed a single time. The ten largest clonotypes hold over 2% of the sample. Per the publication, the time point label means: approximately 25 months on ibrutinib. Sequenced here: PBMCs, sampled after 24 months of ibrutinib treatment. Receptors originate from a human donor with chronic lymphocytic leukemia.

In DNA, the CDR3 is TGCAGCGTTGAAGATCGGTCGGGGTTATACCAGTACTTC. This codes for CSVEDRSGLYQYF. The chain uses TRBV29-1 and TRBJ2-5; TRBD2 is a possible D gene (5 bases). The CDR3 extends over 13 amino acids. Germline V gene sequence: CDR1 SQVTM, CDR2 ANQGSEA. Trimming removed 0 bases from V and 10 bases from J, with 15 bases in between.

CDR3 coding DNA: TGTGCCAGCAACGGGGTATGGGGCGAGCAGTACTTC. As protein: CASNGVWGEQYF. The chain links TRBV7-9 to TRBJ2-7, with D possibly being TRBD2 (5 bases). CDR3 size: 12 residues. Per germline, CDR1 SEHNR and CDR2 FQNEAQ (reference sequence). V lost 7 bases and J 6 bases, leaving 13 bases between the germline ends.

This chain uses TRBV28 with TRBJ2-7, with 9 bases lining up with TRBD1. V lost 6 bases to trimming and J lost 5 bases; unmatched junction nucleotides: 8. The CDR3 length is 14 residues. Germline CDR1 MDHEN, CDR2 SYDVKM. CDR3 DNA: TGTGCCAGCAGCCGGGACAGGGTAATCAACGAGCAGTACTTC. It codes for CASSRDRVINEQYF.

This clone was picked up one time. V gene TRBV5-5 combines with J gene TRBJ1-1; D may be TRBD1 (5 bases). V was trimmed by 0 bases and J by 0 bases, leaving 9 bases between them. Germline V gives CDR1 SGHKS, CDR2 YYEKEE (reference sequence). This CDR3 is 15 amino acids long. In DNA form, the CDR3 reads TGTGCCAGCAGCTTGGGCCAGGGCATGAACACTGAAGCTTTCTTT. Translating it yields CASSLGQGMNTEAFF.

V gene TRBV5-5 combines with J gene TRBJ2-7; 8 bases align to TRBD2. Per the germline V gene, CDR1 is SGHKS and CDR2 is YYEKEE (reference sequence). With V trimmed by 3 bases and J by 4 bases, 0 bases remained unmatched. The CDR3 length is 12 residues. In DNA, the CDR3 is TGTGCCAGCAGCTCTAGCGGGTACGAGCAGTACTTC. This sequence encodes CASSSSGYEQYF.

The chain combines TRBV6-5 with TRBJ2-7; TRBD2 matches 7 bases. CDR3 length: 15 residues. Per the germline V gene, CDR1 is MNHEY and CDR2 is SVGAGI. V trimming: 0 bases; J trimming: 2 bases; junction bases outside the gene matches: 4. This CDR3 reads CASSYSPSGPYEQYF. The CDR3 region has the DNA TGTGCCAGCAGTTACTCCCCTAGCGGACCCTACGAGCAGTACTTC.

This clone showed up many times. The V and J genes are TRBV18 and TRBJ2-7; D is unclear. The CDR3 runs to 13 residues. Trimming took 6 bases from V and 5 from J, leaving 14 bases between them. From germline, CDR1 is KGHSH and CDR2 LQKENI. The CDR3 reads CASSLTEDHEQYF. CDR3 DNA: TGTGCCAGCTCCCTCACCGAGGACCACGAGCAGTACTTC.

This chain joins TRBV19 and TRBJ1-4; D gene uncertain. This CDR3 has 12 amino acids. V was pared by 7 bases and J by 10 bases, with 13 bases between. Germline loops: CDR1 LNHDA, CDR2 SQIVND (reference sequence). This CDR3 reads CASNREGAKLFF. CDR3 bases: TGTGCCAGTAACCGGGAGGGAGCAAAACTGTTTTTT.

The chain carries TRBV7-3 and TRBJ2-5; perhaps TRBD2 as D (6 bases). The V end was cut by 5 bases, the J end by 4 bases, with 17 bases between. This CDR3 comprises 15 residues. Germline assignment: CDR1 SGHTA and CDR2 FQGTGA. Here the CDR3 reads CASSASRGTGETQYF. For the CDR3, the DNA is TGTGCCAGCAGCGCCAGCCGGGGGACGGGAGAGACCCAGTACTTC.

The chain has TRBV7-2 and TRBJ2-7; 8 nucleotides line up with TRBD1. With 4 bases clipped from V and 2 bases from J, the junction kept 7 bases outside the gene matches. Germline CDR1 is SGHTA and CDR2 is FQGNSA. The CDR3 length is 15 residues. Here the CDR3 reads CASSSPGTGTYEQYF. In nucleotides, the CDR3 is TGTGCCAGCAGCTCTCCCGGGACAGGTACCTACGAGCAGTACTTC.

J is TRBJ1-1 and V is TRBV30; D uncertain. The V gene lost 4 bases and the J gene lost 1 base, with 13 bases spanning the gap. Looked up from germline, CDR1 is GTSNPN and CDR2 is SVGIG (reference sequence). The CDR3 runs to 14 residues. As DNA, the CDR3 is TGTGCCTGGAAGGCGGCTGGAAGGAACACTGAAGCTTTCTTT. The encoded protein is CAWKAAGRNTEAFF.

J is TRBJ2-5 and V is TRBV2; 9 bases line up with TRBD2. Looked up from germline, CDR1 is SNHLY and CDR2 is FYNNEI. V was pared by 5 bases and J by 2 bases, with 9 bases of the junction left unmatched. This CDR3 comprises 16 residues. The CDR3 region is CASSRRLAAAQETQYF. CDR3 in DNA: TGTGCCAGCAGTAGACGACTAGCGGCAGCTCAAGAGACCCAGTACTTC.

The chain couples TRBV7-3 to TRBJ2-5, with 12 bases matching TRBD2. CDR3 length: 15 amino acids. The ends lost 5 bases at V and 4 bases at J; junction bases unmatched: 5. Germline CDR1 is SGHTA and CDR2 is FQGTGA. CDR3 region: CASSPSGRAGETQYF. The CDR3 bases are TGTGCCAGCAGCCCTAGCGGGAGGGCGGGAGAGACCCAGTACTTC.

J is TRBJ2-7 and V is TRBV4-1; no definite D call. V lost 4 bases and J 3 bases, leaving 10 bases between the germline ends. Germline CDR1 and CDR2: MGHRA and YSYEKL. The CDR3 consists of 13 residues. Here the CDR3 reads CASSRGASYEQYF. The CDR3 DNA reads as TGCGCCAGCAGCCGAGGCGCCAGCTACGAGCAGTACTTC.

The CDR3 DNA sequence: TGTGCCAGCAGTTTGGGGACTAGCGGAAATTACAATGAGCAGTTCTTC. Protein product: CASSLGTSGNYNEQFF. This sequence joins TRBV28 and TRBJ2-1, with 11 bases identical to TRBD2. V lost 3 bases, J lost 4 bases, and 5 bases stayed unmatched. The CDR3 has 16 amino acids. Germline V gives CDR1 MDHEN, CDR2 SYDVKM.

V usage is TRBV10-3 and J usage is TRBJ1-1, with D tentatively TRBD1 (6 bases). The V end lost 0 bases, the J end lost 7 bases, and 12 bases lay between the germline ends. Looked up from germline, CDR1 is ENHRY and CDR2 is SYGVKD. The CDR3 is 14 amino acids. CDR3 residues: CAISESTQGNEAFF. Written as DNA, the CDR3 is TGTGCCATCAGTGAGTCGACACAGGGAAATGAAGCTTTCTTT.

The chain uses TRBV28 and TRBJ1-2; D gene uncertain. This CDR3 contains 17 residues. From germline, CDR1 is MDHEN and CDR2 SYDVKM. With 5 bases removed from V and 4 bases from J, the gap between germline ends came to 23 bases. The CDR3 is CASSVEGQWVRGYGYTF. In DNA form, the CDR3 reads TGTGCCAGCAGTGTGGAGGGCCAGTGGGTCCGGGGCTATGGCTACACCTTC.

The rearrangement uses TRBV5-6 and TRBJ2-7, with TRBD1 matching 10 bases. The CDR3 spans 14 residues. Germline V gives CDR1 SGHDT, CDR2 YYEEEE. V gave up 2 bases and J gave up 8 bases; unmatched junction bases: 7. The CDR3 loop is CASSLGTGEEKQYF. CDR3 nucleotides: TGTGCCAGCAGCTTAGGGACAGGGGAGGAAAAGCAGTACTTC.

This clone has just one count. This sequence joins TRBV7-9 and TRBJ2-3; TRBD1 aligns across 8 bases. The CDR3 extends over 16 amino acids. CDR1 is SEHNR and CDR2 is FQNEAQ in the germline V gene (reference sequence). The V segment lost 6 bases and the J segment 1 base; nucleotides outside the gene matches: 9. CDR3: CASRKSRGRGTDTQYF. As DNA, the CDR3 is TGTGCCAGCAGGAAAAGCAGGGGGCGCGGCACAGATACGCAGTATTTT.

The gene calls are TRBV2 and TRBJ1-3; perhaps TRBD1 as D (5 bases). The CDR3 consists of 15 residues. Looked up from germline, CDR1 is SNHLY and CDR2 is FYNNEI. V lost 4 bases and J lost 1, with 11 bases in between. CDR3 residues: CASSVGAGSGNTIYF. CDR3 sequence (DNA): TGTGCCAGCAGTGTTGGGGCAGGGTCTGGAAACACCATATATTTT.

The rearrangement links TRBV28 to TRBJ1-6; the D is unclear. Germline V lookup: CDR1 MDHEN, CDR2 SYDVKM. The CDR3 is 13 amino acids. Between the trimmed V and J ends, which lost 6 bases and 13 bases, there was a span of 16 bases. DNA for the CDR3: TGTGCCAGCAGCCTTCTGGTGGGAACGCCCCTCCACTTT. Its translation is CASSLLVGTPLHF.

The CDR3 DNA follows: TGTGCCAGTAGTATCGGCGGCACCTTGAGCTCCTACGAGCAGTACTTC. Translated, it gives CASSIGGTLSSYEQYF. The chain carries TRBV19 and TRBJ2-7; D call uncertain. Trimming took 3 bases from V and 0 from J, leaving 15 bases between them. The length of the CDR3 is 16 residues. Germline values: CDR1 LNHDA, CDR2 SQIVND (reference sequence).

The chain combines TRBV6-6 with TRBJ1-1, with D possibly TRBD1 on 6 matching bases. This CDR3 comprises 14 residues. Germline CDR1 reads MNHNY; CDR2 reads SVGAGI (reference sequence). V lost 6 bases, J lost 0 bases, and 11 bases lay in between. The CDR3 sequence is CASRPGHLNTEAFF. CDR3 bases: TGTGCCAGCAGACCGGGACACTTGAACACTGAAGCTTTCTTT.

This chain joins TRBV28 and TRBJ2-3; possible D gene TRBD2, 7 bases. V lost 3 bases and J 9 bases, leaving 25 bases between the germline ends. The CDR3 has 17 residues. Germline V gene data show CDR1 as MDHEN and CDR2 as SYDVKM. CDR3 sequence reads: CASSFSPGGGGGLTQYF. The CDR3 bases are TGTGCCAGCAGTTTCTCCCCGGGGGGAGGGGGAGGTTTAACGCAGTATTTT.

This sequence joins TRBV28 and TRBJ2-7, with TRBD1 identical over 8 bases. V trimming: 6 bases; J trimming: 0 bases; junction bases outside the gene matches: 4. This CDR3 spans 14 amino acids. Germline values: CDR1 MDHEN, CDR2 SYDVKM. CDR3 sequence reads: CASSPGQASYEQYF. The CDR3 nucleotides read TGTGCCAGCAGCCCGGGACAGGCCTCCTACGAGCAGTACTTC.

J is TRBJ1-5 and V is TRBV7-2; unclear D gene. The germline gives CDR1 SGHTA, CDR2 FQGNSA. Trimming took 5 bases from V and 6 from J, leaving 17 bases between them. The CDR3 is 15 residues long. CDR3 in DNA: TGTGCCAGCAGCCCCCAGGTCGTACGGGGTCAGCCCCAGCATTTT. It is translated as CASSPQVVRGQPQHF.

This clone has a handful of counts. The chain joins TRBV25-1 to TRBJ2-7, with a weak D call TRBD2 (6 bases). The CDR3 spans 14 residues. The V and J ends lost 7 bases and 0 bases respectively, with 13 bases between them. The germline V gene has CDR1 MGHDK and CDR2 SYGVNS. In DNA, the CDR3 is TGTGCCAGCACCCGCGGCGGGACCTCCTACGAGCAGTACTTC. It yields the protein CASTRGGTSYEQYF.

The rearrangement joins TRBV18 to TRBJ1-3; no firm D call. V was trimmed by 0 bases and J by 0 bases, leaving 9 bases between them. Germline V gene data show CDR1 as KGHSH and CDR2 as LQKENI. The CDR3 runs 16 residues. The CDR3 bases are TGTGCCAGCTCACCACCGCCAGTCTCCTCTGGAAACACCATATATTTT. Translated, it gives CASSPPPVSSGNTIYF.